Listed below are T cell receptor beta chains from one sample, sequenced in a study of T cells after yellow fever vaccination. MiXCR, run by TCRdb on the 5' RACE reads, gives a single entry per CDR3 protein. The sample yields hundreds of thousands of distinct CDR3 sequences, roughly 3.5% seen once. Sequenced material: PBMCs, taken on the day of the yellow fever booster vaccination. The receptors were sampled from a man in his late teens or twenties who received the YFV17D yellow fever vaccine. CDR3s include the opening cysteine and the closing phenylalanine or tryptophan. The order of the fields is clone size, V gene, D gene, J gene, CDR3 DNA, CDR3 protein. The D gene is left open where the match is weak. Size tells how often a clone was seen (once, few, many) or the class of an expanded clone, and some rows leave it out.

clone size: NA
V gene: TRBV7-8
D gene: TRBD1
J gene: TRBJ1-2
CDR3 DNA: TGTGCCAGCAGCCCCAGCCGGACAGGGGGTAACTATGGCTACACCTTC
CDR3 protein: CASSPSRTGGNYGYTF

clone size: NA
V gene: TRBV4-1
D gene: NA
J gene: TRBJ1-1
CDR3 DNA: TGCGCCAGCAGCCAAGATTGGATGAACACTGAAGCTTTCTTT
CDR3 protein: CASSQDWMNTEAFF

clone size: NA
V gene: TRBV6-5
D gene: NA
J gene: TRBJ1-2
CDR3 DNA: TGTGCCAGCAGTTACTTCTCGGGAGTCTATGGCTACACCTTC
CDR3 protein: CASSYFSGVYGYTF

clone size: many
V gene: TRBV7-2
D gene: TRBD1
J gene: TRBJ1-2
CDR3 DNA: TGTGCCAGCAGCCTGGGGACAGGGTACTATGGCTACACCTTC
CDR3 protein: CASSLGTGYYGYTF

clone size: many
V gene: TRBV25-1
D gene: TRBD2
J gene: TRBJ2-5
CDR3 DNA: TGTGCCAGCAGTGAGGGGACTAGCGGAAGACTCCAAGAGACCCAGTACTTC
CDR3 protein: CASSEGTSGRLQETQYF

clone size: many
V gene: TRBV3-1
D gene: NA
J gene: TRBJ2-3
CDR3 DNA: TGTGCCAGCAGCCAAAGTCCTGGGAGGAGGCAGTATTTT
CDR3 protein: CASSQSPGRRQYF

clone size: NA
V gene: TRBV6-5
D gene: NA
J gene: TRBJ1-6
CDR3 DNA: TGTGCCAGCGGGCAGGGAGTCATATCACCCCTCCACTTT
CDR3 protein: CASGQGVISPLHF

clone size: few
V gene: TRBV30
D gene: TRBD1
J gene: TRBJ1-6
CDR3 DNA: TGTGCCTGGAGTCCTATCCCGGGACAGGGTATGTCACCCCTCCACTTT
CDR3 protein: CAWSPIPGQGMSPLHF

clone size: NA
V gene: TRBV15
D gene: NA
J gene: TRBJ2-7
CDR3 DNA: TGTGCCACCTGCAGAGGGGACGTCTGGAAGTACTTC
CDR3 protein: CATCRGDVWKYF

clone size: NA
V gene: TRBV19
D gene: TRBD1
J gene: TRBJ1-1
CDR3 DNA: TGTGCCACGACAGGGCTGAACACTGAAGCTTTCTTT
CDR3 protein: CATTGLNTEAFF

clone size: NA
V gene: TRBV18
D gene: TRBD1
J gene: TRBJ1-2
CDR3 DNA: TGTGCCAGCTCACCGCAAAACAGGGGGCATGGCTACACCTTC
CDR3 protein: CASSPQNRGHGYTF

clone size: few
V gene: TRBV18
D gene: NA
J gene: TRBJ2-6
CDR3 DNA: TGTGCCAGCTCATACATCTTCCGGCCTGGGGCCAACGTCCTGACTTTC
CDR3 protein: CASSYIFRPGANVLTF

clone size: NA
V gene: TRBV28
D gene: TRBD1
J gene: TRBJ1-3
CDR3 DNA: TGTGCCAGCAGTTCCGGGACAGGGAATGGAAACACCATATATTTT
CDR3 protein: CASSSGTGNGNTIYF

clone size: NA
V gene: TRBV6-5
D gene: NA
J gene: TRBJ2-5
CDR3 DNA: TGTGCCAGCAGAAGGACAGTCTCCCCCCCCGGGACCAAGTACTTC
CDR3 protein: CASRRTVSPPGTKYF

clone size: NA
V gene: TRBV24-1
D gene: NA
J gene: TRBJ2-5
CDR3 DNA: TGTGCCACCAGTGATTCCAACCAAGAGACCCAGTACTTC
CDR3 protein: CATSDSNQETQYF

clone size: NA
V gene: TRBV5-4
D gene: NA
J gene: TRBJ1-5
CDR3 DNA: TGTGCCAGCAGCTTTGGGGGCCAGGACGATCAGCCCCAGCATTTT
CDR3 protein: CASSFGGQDDQPQHF

clone size: many
V gene: TRBV6-2/TRBV6-3
D gene: NA
J gene: TRBJ2-1
CDR3 DNA: TGTGCCAGCGGACTATCCATCTCCTACAATGAGCAGTTCTTC
CDR3 protein: CASGLSISYNEQFF

clone size: NA
V gene: TRBV7-2
D gene: TRBD1
J gene: TRBJ1-5
CDR3 DNA: TGTGCCAGCAGCCGGGGGACAGGGGGCGCTTGGCAGCCCCAGCATTTT
CDR3 protein: CASSRGTGGAWQPQHF

clone size: NA
V gene: TRBV10-3
D gene: NA
J gene: TRBJ2-3
CDR3 DNA: TGTGCCATCAGGGGTGGGCAGTCTCCTAGCACAGATACGCAGTATTTT
CDR3 protein: CAIRGGQSPSTDTQYF

clone size: few
V gene: TRBV5-1
D gene: NA
J gene: TRBJ2-6
CDR3 DNA: TGCGCCAGCAGCTTGCCCACGGGATCTGGGGCCAACGTCCTGACTTTC
CDR3 protein: CASSLPTGSGANVLTF

clone size: NA
V gene: TRBV20-1
D gene: NA
J gene: TRBJ1-1
CDR3 DNA: TGCAGTGCCCTCGGCCCTACGGGGCCTGAAGCTTTCTTT
CDR3 protein: CSALGPTGPEAFF

clone size: few
V gene: TRBV12-3/TRBV12-4
D gene: TRBD2
J gene: TRBJ2-7
CDR3 DNA: TGTGCCAGCAGTTCCTTATCTAGCGGGGGCTACGAGCAGTACTTC
CDR3 protein: CASSSLSSGGYEQYF

clone size: NA
V gene: TRBV28
D gene: NA
J gene: TRBJ2-1
CDR3 DNA: TGTGCCAGCAGTCCCCCCGGCCGGACCACCTACAATGAGCAGTTCTTC
CDR3 protein: CASSPPGRTTYNEQFF

clone size: few
V gene: TRBV24-1
D gene: NA
J gene: TRBJ2-2
CDR3 DNA: TGTGCCACCAGTGACTGGACGTCCGGGGAGCTGTTTTTT
CDR3 protein: CATSDWTSGELFF

clone size: many
V gene: TRBV27
D gene: TRBD2
J gene: TRBJ2-5
CDR3 DNA: TGTGCCAGCAGTTCCGGGGTAGCGGGGGTAGTGACCCAGTACTTC
CDR3 protein: CASSSGVAGVVTQYF

clone size: few
V gene: TRBV5-1
D gene: TRBD2
J gene: TRBJ2-5
CDR3 DNA: TGCGCCAGCAGCTATGGACTAGCCGATGAGACCCAGTACTTC
CDR3 protein: CASSYGLADETQYF

clone size: many
V gene: TRBV6-1
D gene: NA
J gene: TRBJ1-4
CDR3 DNA: TGTGCCAGCACCCGGACCTTGCCGGTGACTAATGAAAAACTGTTTTTT
CDR3 protein: CASTRTLPVTNEKLFF

clone size: few
V gene: TRBV7-3
D gene: NA
J gene: TRBJ1-1
CDR3 DNA: TGTGCCAGCAGCTTAAATGCTGGGCAGTACACTGAAGCTTTCTTT
CDR3 protein: CASSLNAGQYTEAFF

clone size: few
V gene: TRBV19
D gene: TRBD2
J gene: TRBJ2-3
CDR3 DNA: TGTGCCAGTAGTTTTGGACTAGCCGAAACCCAGTATTTT
CDR3 protein: CASSFGLAETQYF

clone size: many
V gene: TRBV11-2
D gene: NA
J gene: TRBJ2-7
CDR3 DNA: TGTGCCAGCAGCATAGGGGCAGGGAACTACGAGCAGTACTTC
CDR3 protein: CASSIGAGNYEQYF

clone size: many
V gene: TRBV7-9
D gene: TRBD2
J gene: TRBJ2-3
CDR3 DNA: TGTGCCAGCAGCTCCAGCGGGGTTACAGATACGCAGTATTTT
CDR3 protein: CASSSSGVTDTQYF

clone size: many
V gene: TRBV29-1
D gene: NA
J gene: TRBJ2-6
CDR3 DNA: TGCAGCGTTGAAGATACGGCCTCTGGGGCCAACGTCCTGACTTTC
CDR3 protein: CSVEDTASGANVLTF

clone size: NA
V gene: TRBV18
D gene: TRBD1
J gene: TRBJ1-2
CDR3 DNA: TGTGCCAGCTCACCGTACCAGGGGGATGGCTACACCTTC
CDR3 protein: CASSPYQGDGYTF

clone size: few
V gene: TRBV5-1
D gene: TRBD1
J gene: TRBJ2-5
CDR3 DNA: TGCGCCACCGGGACAGGGGTTTCGGAGACCCAGTACTTC
CDR3 protein: CATGTGVSETQYF

clone size: NA
V gene: TRBV4-1
D gene: NA
J gene: TRBJ2-3
CDR3 DNA: TGCGCCAGCAGCCTCCAGACCGGGACCGACACTAGCACAGATACGCAGTATTTT
CDR3 protein: CASSLQTGTDTSTDTQYF

clone size: many
V gene: TRBV5-1
D gene: TRBD1
J gene: TRBJ1-2
CDR3 DNA: TGCGCCAGCAGCTTGGGACAGGGAAATGGCTACACCTTC
CDR3 protein: CASSLGQGNGYTF

clone size: NA
V gene: TRBV5-1
D gene: NA
J gene: TRBJ2-6
CDR3 DNA: TGCGCCAGCAGCTTGAGAAGGATCGGGGCCAACGTCCTGACTTTC
CDR3 protein: CASSLRRIGANVLTF

clone size: NA
V gene: TRBV10-3
D gene: TRBD1
J gene: TRBJ2-3
CDR3 DNA: TGTGCCATCACTTCAGACAGGGGAAGCACAGATACGCAGTATTTT
CDR3 protein: CAITSDRGSTDTQYF

clone size: few
V gene: TRBV2
D gene: TRBD1
J gene: TRBJ1-2
CDR3 DNA: TGTGCCAGCAGTGAAGCACAGGGGGCCTCTGGCTACACCTTC
CDR3 protein: CASSEAQGASGYTF

clone size: few
V gene: TRBV18
D gene: NA
J gene: TRBJ1-2
CDR3 DNA: TGTGCCAGCTCACCGGAGAGGGGCGGCTACACCTTC
CDR3 protein: CASSPERGGYTF

clone size: many
V gene: TRBV2
D gene: TRBD2
J gene: TRBJ2-5
CDR3 DNA: TGTGCCAGCCTGGAGCGGGGGTTCCAAGAGACCCAGTACTTC
CDR3 protein: CASLERGFQETQYF

clone size: NA
V gene: TRBV5-4
D gene: NA
J gene: TRBJ2-5
CDR3 DNA: TGTGCCAGCAGCTTTTGGGCCGGAGCACGGACCCAGTACTTC
CDR3 protein: CASSFWAGARTQYF

clone size: NA
V gene: TRBV4-3
D gene: TRBD1
J gene: TRBJ1-1
CDR3 DNA: TGCGCCAGCAGCCAAGATGACAGGGTGTCGCCTGAAGCTTTCTTT
CDR3 protein: CASSQDDRVSPEAFF

clone size: many
V gene: TRBV2
D gene: NA
J gene: TRBJ2-5
CDR3 DNA: TGTGCCGGCAGGGATCGTGGGGAGACCCAGTACTTC
CDR3 protein: CAGRDRGETQYF

clone size: NA
V gene: TRBV18
D gene: NA
J gene: TRBJ1-5
CDR3 DNA: TGTGCCAGCTCGTCTGCCGGGACCGGGGGAAAGCCCCAGCATTTT
CDR3 protein: CASSSAGTGGKPQHF

clone size: many
V gene: TRBV18
D gene: NA
J gene: TRBJ2-1
CDR3 DNA: TGTGCCAGCTCATTTACCTCAGGGGCTGAGCAGTTCTTC
CDR3 protein: CASSFTSGAEQFF

clone size: few
V gene: TRBV6-5
D gene: NA
J gene: TRBJ1-2
CDR3 DNA: TGTGCCAGCAGTTCCCCCGCGGGAGCCAACTATGGCTACACCTTC
CDR3 protein: CASSSPAGANYGYTF

clone size: many
V gene: TRBV6-6
D gene: NA
J gene: TRBJ1-1
CDR3 DNA: TGTGCCAGCAGTTATGGATTACCGAAGAACACTGAAGCTTTCTTT
CDR3 protein: CASSYGLPKNTEAFF

clone size: NA
V gene: TRBV5-1
D gene: NA
J gene: TRBJ1-2
CDR3 DNA: TGCGCCAGCAGCTTGGGGACGGCAGCTAACTATGGCTACACCTTC
CDR3 protein: CASSLGTAANYGYTF

clone size: many
V gene: TRBV4-2
D gene: NA
J gene: TRBJ2-2
CDR3 DNA: TGTGCCAGCAGCCAAGCATCCCGAAACACCGGGGAGCTGTTTTTT
CDR3 protein: CASSQASRNTGELFF

clone size: many
V gene: TRBV5-1
D gene: TRBD2
J gene: TRBJ2-1
CDR3 DNA: TGCGCCAGCAGCTTGGGGGGGACTAGCGCTGGGGAGCAGTTCTTC
CDR3 protein: CASSLGGTSAGEQFF

clone size: NA
V gene: TRBV24-1
D gene: NA
J gene: TRBJ2-2
CDR3 DNA: TGTGCCACCAGTGCCGGGGGGCAGCCCTACACCGGGGAGCTGTTTTTT
CDR3 protein: CATSAGGQPYTGELFF

clone size: many
V gene: TRBV4-3
D gene: NA
J gene: TRBJ2-3
CDR3 DNA: TGCGCCAGCAGCCATGTGCACGGGGGTCCATTCACAGATACGCAGTATTTT
CDR3 protein: CASSHVHGGPFTDTQYF

clone size: many
V gene: TRBV5-1
D gene: TRBD2
J gene: TRBJ2-1
CDR3 DNA: TGCGCCAGCAGCTTCCCGTCAGCGGGGGGGCAGAATGAGCAGTTCTTC
CDR3 protein: CASSFPSAGGQNEQFF

clone size: NA
V gene: TRBV25-1
D gene: NA
J gene: TRBJ2-5
CDR3 DNA: TGTGCCAGCAGTGTACTAACAGGGCCAAGAGAGACCCAGTACTTC
CDR3 protein: CASSVLTGPRETQYF

clone size: few
V gene: TRBV5-5
D gene: NA
J gene: TRBJ2-7
CDR3 DNA: TGTGCCAGCAGCTTGTTTACGGGGAGCCACGAGCAGTACTTC
CDR3 protein: CASSLFTGSHEQYF

clone size: many
V gene: TRBV7-2
D gene: NA
J gene: TRBJ1-2
CDR3 DNA: TGTGCCAGCAGCTTATACAGGATTCCCTATGGCTACACCTTC
CDR3 protein: CASSLYRIPYGYTF

clone size: many
V gene: TRBV29-1
D gene: NA
J gene: TRBJ2-5
CDR3 DNA: TGCAGCGTTGGGCGATCCGGACCTCAAGAGACCCAGTACTTC
CDR3 protein: CSVGRSGPQETQYF

clone size: few
V gene: TRBV12-3/TRBV12-4
D gene: TRBD2
J gene: TRBJ2-3
CDR3 DNA: TGTGCCAGCAGTTTGGCTAGCGGGATAGATACGCAGTATTTT
CDR3 protein: CASSLASGIDTQYF

clone size: few
V gene: TRBV19
D gene: NA
J gene: TRBJ1-5
CDR3 DNA: TGTGCCAGTAGTTGGAGTAGTTATAGCAATCAGCCCCAGCATTTT
CDR3 protein: CASSWSSYSNQPQHF